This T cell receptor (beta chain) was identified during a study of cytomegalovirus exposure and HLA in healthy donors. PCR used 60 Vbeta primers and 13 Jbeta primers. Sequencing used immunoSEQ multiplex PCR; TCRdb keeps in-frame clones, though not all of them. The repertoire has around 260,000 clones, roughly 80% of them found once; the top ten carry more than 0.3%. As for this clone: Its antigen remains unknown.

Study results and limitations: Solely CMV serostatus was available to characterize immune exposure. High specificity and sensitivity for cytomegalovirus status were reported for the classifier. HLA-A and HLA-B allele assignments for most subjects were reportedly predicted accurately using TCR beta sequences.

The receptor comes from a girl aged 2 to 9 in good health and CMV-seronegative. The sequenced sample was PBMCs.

The CDR3 DNA reads TGTGCCAGCAGCTTAGATGCGGGAGCGGTCGAGCAGTACTTC. Translating it yields CASSLDAGAVEQYF. The chain links TRBV7-9 to TRBJ2-7; 7 positions agree with TRBD2. The CDR3 length is 14 residues. CDR1 and CDR2 (germline): SEHNR, FQNEAQ (reference sequence). V shed 1 base and J 6 bases; nucleotides not matched to a gene: 6.